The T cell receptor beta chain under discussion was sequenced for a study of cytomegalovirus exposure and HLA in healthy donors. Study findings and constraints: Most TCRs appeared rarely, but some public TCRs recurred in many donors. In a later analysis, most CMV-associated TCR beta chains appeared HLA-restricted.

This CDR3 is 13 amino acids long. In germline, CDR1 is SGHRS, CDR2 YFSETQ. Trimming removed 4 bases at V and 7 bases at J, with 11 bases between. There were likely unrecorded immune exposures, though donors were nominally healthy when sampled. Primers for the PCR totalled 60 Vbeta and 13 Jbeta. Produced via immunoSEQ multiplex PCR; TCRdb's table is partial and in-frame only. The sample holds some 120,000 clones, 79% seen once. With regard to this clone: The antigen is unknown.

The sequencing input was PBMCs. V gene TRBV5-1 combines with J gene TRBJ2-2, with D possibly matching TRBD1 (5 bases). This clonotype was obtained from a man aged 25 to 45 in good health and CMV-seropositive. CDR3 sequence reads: CASSGQGIGELFF. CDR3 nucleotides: TGCGCCAGCAGCGGCCAGGGTATCGGGGAGCTGTTTTTT.